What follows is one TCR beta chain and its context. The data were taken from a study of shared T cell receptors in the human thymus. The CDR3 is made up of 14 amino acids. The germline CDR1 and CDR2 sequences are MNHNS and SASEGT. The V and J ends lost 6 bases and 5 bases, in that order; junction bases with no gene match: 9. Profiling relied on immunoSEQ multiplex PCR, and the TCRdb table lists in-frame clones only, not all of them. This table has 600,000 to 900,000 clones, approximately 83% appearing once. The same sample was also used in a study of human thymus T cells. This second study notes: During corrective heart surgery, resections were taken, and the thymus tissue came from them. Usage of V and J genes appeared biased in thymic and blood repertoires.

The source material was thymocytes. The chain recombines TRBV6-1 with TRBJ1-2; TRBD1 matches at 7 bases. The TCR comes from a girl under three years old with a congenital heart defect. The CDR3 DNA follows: TGTGCCAGCAGAGTTGGACAGGAAGGGTATGGCTACACCTTC. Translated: CASRVGQEGYGYTF.